This TCR beta chain was found in a study of a mutant IDH1 vaccine in newly diagnosed glioma. The time point is: week 47, end of study. With topical imiquimod, each dose of the vaccine consisted of 300 ug of mutant IDH1 20-mer peptide. This clone appeared a single time. The antigen remains undetermined. V was cut by 2 bases and J by 6 bases, with 19 bases left in between. The CDR3 has 16 residues. Germline V lookup: CDR1 SGHTA, CDR2 FQGNSA. Repertoires were generated with immunoSEQ multiplex PCR, while TCRdb's copy carries only in-frame clones and drops some. The table includes about 34,000 clones, around nine tenths detected once.

The clonotype was recovered from a woman in her 30s with glioma. The V gene is TRBV7-2, the J gene TRBJ1-2; possibly TRBD1 for D (5 bases). This specimen was PBMCs, taken from a glioma patient whose treatment included an IDH1 peptide vaccine. The CDR3 loop reads CASSLFPSLRGHGYTF. For the CDR3, the DNA is TGTGCCAGCAGCTTATTCCCATCCTTACGGGGACATGGCTACACCTTC.